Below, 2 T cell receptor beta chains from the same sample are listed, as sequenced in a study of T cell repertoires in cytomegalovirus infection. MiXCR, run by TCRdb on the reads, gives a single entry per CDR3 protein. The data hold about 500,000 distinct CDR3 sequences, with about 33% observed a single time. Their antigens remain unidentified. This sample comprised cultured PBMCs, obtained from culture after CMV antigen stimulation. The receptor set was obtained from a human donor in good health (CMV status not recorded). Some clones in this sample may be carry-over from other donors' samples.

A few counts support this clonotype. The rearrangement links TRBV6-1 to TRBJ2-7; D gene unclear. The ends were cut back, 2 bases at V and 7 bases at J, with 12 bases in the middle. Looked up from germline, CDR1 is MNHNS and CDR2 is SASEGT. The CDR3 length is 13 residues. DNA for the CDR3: TGTGCCAGCAGTGAACGCGGCGTGGAGGAGCAGTACGTC. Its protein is CASSERGVEEQYV.

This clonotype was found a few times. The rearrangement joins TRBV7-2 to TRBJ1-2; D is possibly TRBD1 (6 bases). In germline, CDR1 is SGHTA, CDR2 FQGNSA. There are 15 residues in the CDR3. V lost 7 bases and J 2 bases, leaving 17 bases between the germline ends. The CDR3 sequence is CASTPQGGFNYGYTF. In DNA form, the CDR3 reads TGTGCCAGCACCCCACAGGGCGGTTTCAACTATGGCTACACCTTC. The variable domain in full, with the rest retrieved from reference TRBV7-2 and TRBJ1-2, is GAGVSQSPSNKVTEKGKDVELRCDPISGHTALYWYRQSLGQGLEFLIYFQGNSAPDKSGLPSDRFSAERTGGSVSTLTIQRTQQEDSAVYLCASTPQGGFNYGYTFGSGTRLTVV.